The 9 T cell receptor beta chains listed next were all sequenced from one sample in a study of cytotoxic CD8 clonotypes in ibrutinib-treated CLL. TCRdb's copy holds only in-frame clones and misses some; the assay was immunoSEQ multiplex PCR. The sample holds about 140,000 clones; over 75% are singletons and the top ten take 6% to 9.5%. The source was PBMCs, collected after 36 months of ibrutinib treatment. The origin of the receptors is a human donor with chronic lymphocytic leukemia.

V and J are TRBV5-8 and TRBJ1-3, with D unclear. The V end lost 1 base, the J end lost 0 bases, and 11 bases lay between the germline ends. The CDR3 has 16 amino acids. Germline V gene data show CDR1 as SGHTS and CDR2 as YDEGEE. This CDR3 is CASSLSGPLSGNTIYF. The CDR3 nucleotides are TGTGCCAGCAGCTTGTCTGGGCCGCTCTCTGGAAACACCATATATTTT.

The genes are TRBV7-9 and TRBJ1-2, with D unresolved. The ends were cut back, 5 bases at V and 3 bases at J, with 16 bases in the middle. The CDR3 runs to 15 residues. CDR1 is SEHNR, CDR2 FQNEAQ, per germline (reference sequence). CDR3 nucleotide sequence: TGTGCCAGCAGCCAAGGGTCAGGCAGGCACTATGGCTACACCTTC. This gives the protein CASSQGSGRHYGYTF. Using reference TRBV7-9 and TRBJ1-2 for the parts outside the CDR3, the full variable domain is DTGVSQNPRHKITKRGQNVTFRCDPISEHNRLYWYRQTLGQGPEFLTYFQNEAQLEKSRLLSDRFSAERPKGSFSTLEIQRTEQGDSAMYLCASSQGSGRHYGYTFGSGTRLTVV.

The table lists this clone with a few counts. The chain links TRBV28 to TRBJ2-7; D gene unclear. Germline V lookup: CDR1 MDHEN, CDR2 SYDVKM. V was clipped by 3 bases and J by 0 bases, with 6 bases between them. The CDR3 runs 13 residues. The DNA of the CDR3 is TGTGCCAGCAGTTTTCGGGTCTCCTACGAGCAGTACTTC. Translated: CASSFRVSYEQYF.

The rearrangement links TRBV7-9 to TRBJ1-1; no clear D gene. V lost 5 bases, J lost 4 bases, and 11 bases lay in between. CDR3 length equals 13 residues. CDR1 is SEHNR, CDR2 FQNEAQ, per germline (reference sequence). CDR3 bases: TGTGCCAGCAGCAACGAACCGGGCACTGAAGCTTTCTTT. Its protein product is CASSNEPGTEAFF.

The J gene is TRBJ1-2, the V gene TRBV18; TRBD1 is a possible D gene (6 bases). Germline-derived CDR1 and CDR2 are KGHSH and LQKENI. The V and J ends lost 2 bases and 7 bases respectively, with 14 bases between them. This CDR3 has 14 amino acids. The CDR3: CASSPTRGEGGYTF. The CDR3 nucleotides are TGTGCCAGCTCACCAACCAGGGGCGAAGGTGGCTACACCTTC. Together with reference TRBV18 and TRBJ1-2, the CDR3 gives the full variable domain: NAGVMQNPRHLVRRRGQEARLRCSPMKGHSHVYWYRQLPEEGLKFMVYLQKENIIDESGMPKERFSAEFPKEGPSILRIQQVVRGDSAAYFCASSPTRGEGGYTFGSGTRLTVV.

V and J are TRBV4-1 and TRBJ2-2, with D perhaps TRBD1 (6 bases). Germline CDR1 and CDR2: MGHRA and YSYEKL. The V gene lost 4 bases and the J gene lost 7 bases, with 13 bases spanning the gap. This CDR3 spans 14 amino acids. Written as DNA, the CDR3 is TGCGCCAGCAGCCCAGGGGTCTTGAGCGGGGAGCTGTTTTTT. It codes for CASSPGVLSGELFF.

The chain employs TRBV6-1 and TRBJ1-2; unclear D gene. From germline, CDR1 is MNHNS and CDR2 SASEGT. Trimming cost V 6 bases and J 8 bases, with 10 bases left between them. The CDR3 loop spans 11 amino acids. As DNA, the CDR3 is TGTGCCAGCAGGGAATTTGGCGGCTACACCTTC. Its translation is CASREFGGYTF.

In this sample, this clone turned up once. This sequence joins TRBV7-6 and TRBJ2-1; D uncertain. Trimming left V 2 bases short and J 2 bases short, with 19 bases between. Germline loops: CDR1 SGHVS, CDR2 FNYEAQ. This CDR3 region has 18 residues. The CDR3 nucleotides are TGTGCCAGCAGCTTATTCCCACCGCGTGGGGTAGCCTACAATGAGCAGTTCTTC. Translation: CASSLFPPRGVAYNEQFF.

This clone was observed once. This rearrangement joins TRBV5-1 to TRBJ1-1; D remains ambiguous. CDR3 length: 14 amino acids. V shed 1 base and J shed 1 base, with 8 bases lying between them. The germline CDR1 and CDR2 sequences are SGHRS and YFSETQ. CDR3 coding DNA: TGCGCCAGCAGCTTGCGGTCGGGGAACACTGAAGCTTTCTTT. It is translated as CASSLRSGNTEAFF. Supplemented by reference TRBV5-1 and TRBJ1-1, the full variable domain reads KAGVTQTPRYLIKTRGQQVTLSCSPISGHRSVSWYQQTPGQGLQFLFEYFSETQRNKGNFPGRFSGRQFSNSRSEMNVSTLELGDSALYLCASSLRSGNTEAFFGQGTRLTVV.